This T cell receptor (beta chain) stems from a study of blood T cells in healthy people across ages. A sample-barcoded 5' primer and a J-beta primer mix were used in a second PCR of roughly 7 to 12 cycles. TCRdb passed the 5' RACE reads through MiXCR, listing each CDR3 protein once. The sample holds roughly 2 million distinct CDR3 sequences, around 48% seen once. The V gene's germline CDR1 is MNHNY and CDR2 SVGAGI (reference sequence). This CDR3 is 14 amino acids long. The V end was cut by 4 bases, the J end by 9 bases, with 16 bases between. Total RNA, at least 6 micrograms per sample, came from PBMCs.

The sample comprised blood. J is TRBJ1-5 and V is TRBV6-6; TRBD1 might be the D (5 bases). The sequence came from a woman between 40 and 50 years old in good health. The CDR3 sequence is CASSSLGALSPQHF. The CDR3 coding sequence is TGTGCCAGCAGTTCCCTCGGGGCCCTCTCGCCCCAGCATTTT.